Sequencing of this T cell receptor beta chain was carried out in a study of blood T cells in healthy people across ages. The J segment lost 4 bases and the V segment lost 3 bases, leaving 9 bases of the junction unmatched. Germline assignment: CDR1 SGHRS and CDR2 YFSETQ. The CDR3 covers 17 residues. Using a J-beta primer mix together with a sample-barcoded 5' primer, a second PCR was run for roughly 7 to 11 cycles. TCRdb reprocessed the 5' RACE reads with MiXCR, giving one entry per CDR3 protein. There are roughly 1,700,000 distinct CDR3 sequences in the sample; 28% occur only once, and roughly 8% lies in the top ten.

The sample taken for sequencing was blood. This chain uses TRBV5-1 with TRBJ1-6, with TRBD1 matching 8 bases. This sequence was found in a woman aged 30 to 39 in good health. The CDR3 here is CASSSTGGNGYNSPLHF. The CDR3 DNA reads as TGCGCCAGCAGCTCCACAGGGGGAAACGGATATAATTCACCCCTCCACTTT.